This T cell receptor beta chain was captured in a study of T cell responses to AZD1222 COVID-19 vaccine. Measured with immunoSEQ multiplex PCR; TCRdb has only the in-frame clones, and not every one. The data show about 99,000 clones, with 80% to 90% seen just once and around 20% held by the top ten. In this sample, this clone turned up once. Its specificity is unknown. Points from the study as a whole: Only five to seven individuals given AZD1222 were seropositive at baseline. CD4 TCRs associated with vaccination spanned spike, dominating at 160-218 and 743-854.

The sequences come from peripheral blood, collected on day 0 of AZD1222 vaccination. The TCR comes from an adult in good health.

CDR3 bases: TGTGCCAGCAGTTTCGTGGCGGGACTAGCGGGGGGAAGAGGTGAGCAGTTCTTC. It encodes CASSFVAGLAGGRGEQFF. The chain employs TRBV27 and TRBJ2-1, with TRBD2 identical over 15 bases. The CDR3 consists of 18 residues. Germline loops: CDR1 MNHEY, CDR2 SMNVEV (reference sequence). The V segment lost 3 bases and the J segment 9 bases; nucleotides outside the gene matches: 12.